The clone carrying this T cell receptor beta chain was counted only a few times. Antigen specificity is unknown. The sample belongs to a study of beta chain features in type 1 diabetes. At the level of the study: Age, gender and cell yields were alike across patients and healthy donors.

Sequencing targeted expressed TCRB transcripts, as all isolated RNA had been reverse transcribed. Libraries were prepared by immunoSEQ multiplex PCR; TCRdb keeps only in-frame clonotypes and omits some of them. The sample lists around 310,000 clones, roughly 9.6% occurring once. Study conclusions and caveats: Since sequencing was performed on cDNA, cells with high TCR expression could be over-represented. Fewer junction insertions and more nucleotide deletions appeared in type 1 diabetes patients.

The CDR3 consists of 13 residues. Germline assignment: CDR1 SGHDT and CDR2 YYEEEE. V was shortened by 4 bases and J by 4 bases, with 10 bases between the two germline ends. The receptor was isolated from a woman between 25 and 40 years old in good health. The genes are TRBV5-6 and TRBJ2-3, with a tentative D call TRBD1 (5 bases). The specimen sequenced was naive CD4+ T cells from blood. CDR3 loop: CASSVTGPDTQYF. The CDR3 nucleotides read TGTGCCAGCAGCGTTACAGGACCAGATACGCAGTATTTT. The whole variable domain, remainder taken from reference TRBV5-6 and TRBJ2-3, is DAGVTQSPTHLIKTRGQQVTLRCSPKSGHDTVSWYQQALGQGPQFIFQYYEEEERQRGNFPDRFSGHQFPNYSSELNVNALLLGDSALYLCASSVTGPDTQYFGPGTRLTVL.